This T cell receptor (beta chain) is drawn from a study of T cell responses to AZD1222 COVID-19 vaccine. The overall study: Second doses were pooled across both intervals (about 4 or about 12 weeks). General observations from the study: Vaccine-associated CD4 TCRs ranged over spike, dominating at 160-218 and 743-854. Donors in the cohort were predominantly white British and more often female, and clonal diversity was possibly underestimated. Every sample of the repertoires postdated the peak T cell response.

This clone was observed once. Its antigen is not known. Here immunoSEQ multiplex PCR was the method, and the copy in TCRdb shows in-frame clones only, minus some. The table records around 150,000 clones, 90% of them present only once. The germline CDR1 and CDR2 sequences are LGHDT and YNNKEL (reference sequence). The CDR3 length is 16 residues. The junction had 11 bases not matched to a gene; V was cut back by 1 base and J by 6 bases. The gene calls are TRBV3-1 (or the pseudogene TRBV3-2) and TRBJ1-2; 7 nucleotides align to TRBD1. The receptor was isolated from an adult in good health. The input for sequencing was peripheral blood, taken on day 0 of AZD1222 vaccination. In DNA form, the CDR3 reads TGTGCCAGCAGCCAAGCCCGGCAAGGGGGCCAGGATGGCTACACCTTC. Translating gives CASSQARQGGQDGYTF.